The 22 T cell receptor beta chains reported below all come from one sample, sequenced in a study of Ad26.COV2.S vaccination and SARS-CoV-2 variants. This table comes from immunoSEQ multiplex PCR, and its TCRdb copy is limited to in-frame clones, with some not included. The table records hundreds of thousands of clones, more than 80% of them present only once. Described treatment: some 20 received Ad26.COV2.S at low or high dose, single or two shots; about five received placebo; per-sample allocation not given. Each sample was drawn 63 days after the first injection (of vaccine or placebo). The sequencing here drew on peripheral blood, taken in a trial of Ad26.COV2.S vaccine versus placebo. The receptors derive from a person between 18 and 65 years old who received the Ad26.COV2.S COVID-19 vaccine or a placebo.

As regards this clone: Distinct nucleotide sequences in the sample also encode this CDR3. CDR3 protein: CASSLSGGGQPQHF. The CDR3, as DNA: TGTGCCAGCAGTTTATCAGGGGGCGGGCAGCCCCAGCATTTT. The chain couples TRBV27 to TRBJ1-5, with 7 bases aligning to TRBD1. This CDR3 contains 14 residues. V trimming: 0 bases; J trimming: 7 bases; junction bases outside the gene matches: 3. Per the germline V gene, CDR1 is MNHEY and CDR2 is SMNVEV (reference sequence).

The chain has TRBV9 and TRBJ2-1; 8 bases are shared with TRBD2. Germline CDR1 is SGDLS and CDR2 is YYNGEE. Trimming at V came to 2 bases and at J to 5 bases, leaving 3 bases not matched to a gene. This CDR3 has 14 residues. The CDR3 bases are TGTGCCAGCAGCGTCGGGCGGGGGGACAATGAGCAGTTCTTC. Protein sequence: CASSVGRGDNEQFF.

This clone occurred once. This chain connects TRBV3-1 (or the pseudogene TRBV3-2) to TRBJ2-5; 11 bases align to TRBD2. The CDR3 is made up of 16 amino acids. Losses at the gene ends were 3 bases for V and 3 bases for J; bases not matched to a gene: 6. CDR1 LGHDT and CDR2 YNNKEL come from the germline V gene (reference sequence). Here the CDR3 DNA reads TGTGCCAGCAGCCAGATTGGGACTAGCGGAGAAGAGACCCAGTACTTC. This translates into CASSQIGTSGEETQYF.

The chain is built from TRBV29-1 and TRBJ2-3, with 14 bases fitting TRBD2. In germline, CDR1 is SQVTM, CDR2 ANQGSEA. This CDR3 is built from 15 residues. The trim removed 6 bases at V and 2 bases at J, leaving 4 bases unmatched. The CDR3 DNA sequence: TGCAGCGTGGCGGGACTAGCGGGAGACACAGATACGCAGTATTTT. It codes for CSVAGLAGDTDTQYF.

The J gene is TRBJ2-7, the V gene TRBV7-8; tentative D call: TRBD2 (7 bases). Trimming shortened V by 1 base and J by 2 bases, and 9 bases separated the two germline ends. Germline V gene sequence: CDR1 SGHVS, CDR2 FQNEAQ. The CDR3 loop spans 14 amino acids. This chain's CDR3 is CASSLGEGAYEQYF. The CDR3 DNA follows: TGTGCCAGCAGCTTAGGGGAGGGGGCCTACGAGCAGTACTTC.

The V and J genes are TRBV10-2 and TRBJ2-7, with a tentative D call TRBD1 (5 bases). Germline CDR1 and CDR2: WSHSY and SAAADI. CDR3 length: 15 amino acids. Trimming removed 6 bases at V and 4 bases at J, with 19 bases between. This CDR3 is CASRTVDSYLYEQYF. The CDR3 nucleotides are TGCGCCAGCAGGACAGTTGATAGCTACTTGTACGAGCAGTACTTC.

The chain joins TRBV4-3 to TRBJ1-1; D unclear. Germline values: CDR1 LGHNA, CDR2 YSLEER. The CDR3 loop spans 14 amino acids. Between the trimmed V and J ends, which lost 0 bases and 1 base, there was a span of 6 bases. CDR3 region: CASSQDSGNTEAFF. In nucleotides, the CDR3 is TGCGCCAGCAGCCAAGATTCAGGGAACACTGAAGCTTTCTTT.

The V gene is TRBV4-3, the J gene TRBJ1-5; D gene ambiguous. V gave up 4 bases and J gave up 4 bases, with 11 bases separating them. The V gene's germline CDR1 is LGHNA and CDR2 YSLEER. The CDR3 is made up of 14 amino acids. The chain's CDR3 is CASSRMPLNQPQHF. CDR3 sequence (DNA): TGCGCCAGCAGCCGAATGCCTCTAAATCAGCCCCAGCATTTT.

This chain connects TRBV27 to TRBJ2-1, with a possible D match to TRBD1 (6 bases). There are 13 residues in the CDR3. The V end lost 6 bases, the J end lost 10 bases, and 16 bases lay between the germline ends. In germline, CDR1 is MNHEY, CDR2 SMNVEV (reference sequence). In nucleotides, the CDR3 is TGTGCCAGCAGACACAGGGATCGTATCGAGCAGTTCTTC. It is translated as CASRHRDRIEQFF.

The chain joins TRBV5-4 to TRBJ2-3; D may be TRBD1 or TRBD2 (7 bases each). Germline V gene lookup returns CDR1 SGHNT and CDR2 YYREEE (reference sequence). This CDR3 comprises 17 residues. V lost 0 bases, J lost 4 bases, and 18 bases lay in between. CDR3 DNA sequence: TGTGCCAGCAGCTTGGGATTGGGCAGGGGGGGAGCAGATACGCAGTATTTT. Protein sequence: CASSLGLGRGGADTQYF.

The chain couples TRBV6-5 to TRBJ2-7; D call uncertain. Trimming took off 6 bases at V and 6 bases at J, with 18 bases between the two ends. CDR1 and CDR2 (germline): MNHEY, SVGAGI. The CDR3 contains 14 residues. CDR3 protein: CASRHGLDRAEQYF. CDR3 nucleotides: TGTGCCAGCAGGCATGGGCTAGATAGGGCCGAGCAGTACTTC.

As to this clone: The sample holds other DNA sequences that translate to the same CDR3. The V gene is TRBV5-6, the J gene TRBJ1-2; D remains ambiguous. The germline V gene has CDR1 SGHDT and CDR2 YYEEEE. CDR3 length: 13 residues. V lost 2 bases and J lost 2, with 7 bases in between. CDR3 nucleotide sequence: TGTGCCAGCAGCTTTTTAGGGAACTATGGCTACACCTTC. Amino acid sequence: CASSFLGNYGYTF.

The chain links TRBV3-1 (or the pseudogene TRBV3-2) to TRBJ2-7; 8 nucleotides match TRBD2. The CDR3 totals 16 residues. The V and J ends lost 1 base and 0 bases, in that order; junction bases with no gene match: 5. CDR1 is LGHDT, CDR2 YNNKEL, per germline (reference sequence). The CDR3 loop is CASSQVRGGTSYEQYF. The CDR3 DNA reads as TGTGCCAGCAGCCAAGTTCGCGGGGGGACCTCCTACGAGCAGTACTTC.

This clone appeared once. The chain combines TRBV10-1 with TRBJ2-1; no firm D call. The germline CDR1 and CDR2 sequences are WNHNN and SYGVQD (reference sequence). V gave up 2 bases and J gave up 8 bases, with 10 bases separating them. This CDR3 comprises 13 residues. The CDR3 nucleotides are TGCGCCAGCAGTGAGGGCAGCACCGATGAGCAGTTCTTC. Amino acid sequence: CASSEGSTDEQFF.

The chain is built from TRBV11-2 and TRBJ1-1; D unresolved. The CDR3 has 13 amino acids. Germline lookup yields CDR1 SGHAT and CDR2 FQNNGV. The germline V and J ends were trimmed by 3 bases and 2 bases, with 7 bases remaining between them. Written as DNA, the CDR3 is TGTGCCAGCAGCTTTCCATCAAACACTGAAGCTTTCTTT. It yields the protein CASSFPSNTEAFF.

J is TRBJ2-2 and V is TRBV5-1; 12 bases map to TRBD2. V shed 0 bases and J 4 bases; nucleotides not matched to a gene: 1. In germline, CDR1 is SGHRS, CDR2 YFSETQ. The CDR3 is 16 amino acids. The CDR3 loop is CASSLASGGATGELFF. For the CDR3, the DNA is TGCGCCAGCAGCTTGGCTAGCGGGGGGGCCACCGGGGAGCTGTTTTTT.

Points on this clone: Germline and junction disagree at one end, which may indicate a read error. The chain joins TRBV7-7 to TRBJ2-3, with 8 nucleotides matching TRBD2. Per germline, CDR1 SSHAT and CDR2 FNYEAQ (reference sequence). The CDR3 consists of 15 residues. The chain's CDR3 is CASSLGTSPGDTQYF. The CDR3 DNA sequence: TGTGCTAGCAGCTTAGGGACTAGTCCGGGAGATACGCAGTATTTT.

The chain has TRBV6-5 and TRBJ2-4; D is possibly TRBD2 (6 bases). Germline CDR1 reads MNHEY; CDR2 reads SVGAGI. CDR3 length equals 15 residues. Trimming took off 2 bases at V and 9 bases at J, with 17 bases between the two ends. CDR3: CASSYRGLGAFIQYF. The CDR3 coding sequence is TGTGCCAGCAGTTACCGGGGACTGGGTGCCTTCATTCAGTACTTC.

This rearrangement joins TRBV6-6 to TRBJ2-7; 8 bases align to TRBD1. The CDR3 is 13 residues long. Trimming at V came to 4 bases and at J to 3 bases, leaving 2 bases not matched to a gene. Looked up from germline, CDR1 is MNHNY and CDR2 is SVGAGI (reference sequence). Here the CDR3 DNA reads TGTGCCAGCAGTTCCGGGACAGGCTACGAGCAGTACTTC. Its translation is CASSSGTGYEQYF.

The chain combines TRBV9 with TRBJ1-6, with 7 bases identical to TRBD1. With 3 bases clipped from V and 0 bases from J, the junction kept 6 bases outside the gene matches. CDR1 is SGDLS, CDR2 YYNGEE, per germline. The CDR3 has 17 residues. DNA of the CDR3: TGTGCCAGCAGCGGAAGGACAGGCAGCTCCTATAATTCACCCCTCCACTTT. Amino acid sequence: CASSGRTGSSYNSPLHF.

The chain employs TRBV7-2 and TRBJ1-4; TRBD1 aligns across 8 bases. Unmatched junction bases numbered 4, after V lost 1 base and J lost 6 bases. This CDR3 region has 15 residues. Germline loops: CDR1 SGHTA, CDR2 FQGNSA. CDR3 DNA sequence: TGTGCCAGCAGCTTAGTGGGGACAGGTTATGAAAAACTGTTTTTT. This encodes CASSLVGTGYEKLFF.

The CDR3 nucleotides read TGCGCCAGCAGCTTGGGCGGACCGGGCTCCTACAATGAGCAGTTCTTC. Amino acid sequence: CASSLGGPGSYNEQFF. The J gene is TRBJ2-1, the V gene TRBV5-1; D is unresolved. Trimming pared 0 bases from V and 0 bases from J, leaving 10 bases between. The CDR3 covers 16 residues. From germline, CDR1 is SGHRS and CDR2 YFSETQ.